The clone carrying this T cell receptor beta chain was recorded once. Its matching antigen is unknown. Specified treatment: 15 to 20 received Ad26.COV2.S at low or high dose, single or two shots; 5 received placebo; per-sample allocation not given. Material that was analyzed had been drawn on day 63 after the first vaccine or placebo injection. The data derive from a study of Ad26.COV2.S vaccination and SARS-CoV-2 variants. Study summary: Intramuscular Ad26.COV2.S at 5x10^10 or 1x10^11 viral particles.

Method: immunoSEQ multiplex PCR; TCRdb's copy keeps in-frame clones and lacks some. The sample consists of hundreds of thousands of clones, 80% to 90% of them appearing once. Regarding the study as a whole: Spike-specific TCR breadth was greater after Ad26.COV2.S than placebo. Those who received vaccine or placebo ended up with similar non-spike TCR breadth. Possible underestimation of total T cell responses by the TCR breadth and depth analyses was noted.

The ends were cut back, 6 bases at V and 5 bases at J, with 16 bases in the middle. This CDR3 contains 14 residues. Germline V gives CDR1 SGHTA, CDR2 FQGNSA. V usage is TRBV7-2 and J usage is TRBJ1-1; D unresolved. This TCR was recovered from a person aged 18-65 years who received the Ad26.COV2.S COVID-19 vaccine or a placebo. This specimen was peripheral blood, taken in a trial of Ad26.COV2.S vaccine versus placebo. The CDR3, as DNA: TGTGCCAGCAGACCTGAGGTCCGGGATACTGAAGCTTTCTTT. Translating it yields CASRPEVRDTEAFF.